This is a list of T cell receptor beta chains from one sample in a study of regulatory T cells in long-lasting Graves disease. TCRdb called the multiplex PCR reads again in MiXCR, with one record for every CDR3 protein. The profile shows under 450,000 distinct CDR3 sequences, 12% of them singletons. This sample also belongs to another study, concerning T cells in Graves' hyperthyroidism and ophthalmopathy.

Sequenced here: peripheral blood mononuclear cells (PBMCs), sampled at new diagnosis, from a patient treated with antithyroid drugs. These receptors all come from a woman younger than 30 with Graves disease. Both conserved end residues are part of each CDR3. Fields, in order: clone size, J gene, V gene, D gene, CDR3 DNA, CDR3 protein. A D gene is named only where the DNA matches it firmly. A clone size is listed for some rows: how often the clone was seen (once, few, many), or a class if it is expanded.

>-|TRBJ1-1|TRBV7-6|-
TGTGCCAGCAGCTGGGACGTTAACACTGAAGTTTTCTTT
CASSWDVNTEVFF
>many|TRBJ2-3|TRBV10-3|-
TGTGCCATCAACGACCCCGTGGGGAGAGGTTTCACAGATACGCAGTATTTT
CAINDPVGRGFTDTQYF
>-|TRBJ2-1|TRBV20-1|-
TGCAGTGCCCCACGCTGGGGTTCGGGTTACAATGAGCAGTTCTTC
CSAPRWGSGYNEQFF
>many|TRBJ1-5|TRBV28|-
TGTGCCAGCAATGACGGCAATCAGCCCCAGCATTTT
CASNDGNQPQHF
>few|TRBJ1-3|TRBV20-1|-
TGCAGTGCTAGCCCCTGGGGGATGGATGGAAACACCATATATTTT
CSASPWGMDGNTIYF
>many|TRBJ2-1|TRBV18|-
TGTGCCAGCTCACCACCGCCGGGAGTGGGCTACAATGAGCAGTTCTTC
CASSPPPGVGYNEQFF
>many|TRBJ1-1|TRBV9|TRBD1
TGTGCCAGCAGCCCAAGGACAGGGAGGAACACTGAAGCTTTCTTT
CASSPRTGRNTEAFF
>many|TRBJ1-3|TRBV28|-
TGTGCCAGCAGTCCAACTACGGGAAACACCATATATTTT
CASSPTTGNTIYF
>few|TRBJ2-1|TRBV28|TRBD2
TGTGCCAGCAGTCTCGGGACTAGCGGGGAGGGGCAGTTCTTC
CASSLGTSGEGQFF
>many|TRBJ2-7|TRBV6-4|-
TGTGCCAGCAGTGAAGTTGCCGACAGCTCCTACGAGCAGTACTTC
CASSEVADSSYEQYF
>many|TRBJ2-2|TRBV28|-
TGTGCCAGCAGTTTACCAGTCCTGGCCCAGGGGGAGCTGTTTTTT
CASSLPVLAQGELFF
>many|TRBJ2-5|TRBV28|-
TGTGCCAGCATTCGTGGTCTGGGACGCCTGCAAGAGACCCAGTACTTC
CASIRGLGRLQETQYF
>many|TRBJ2-1|TRBV18|-
TGTGCCAGCTCCCCGGGGCCTGCGGTTAGTGAGCAGTTCTTC
CASSPGPAVSEQFF
>many|TRBJ1-6|TRBV6-1|TRBD1
TGTGCCATACGACAGGGAGATTCACCCCTCCACTTT
CAIRQGDSPLHF
>-|TRBJ2-1|TRBV14|TRBD2
TGTGCCAGCGGCCAACTCCTAGCGGGAGGGTGGAATGAGCAGTTCTTC
CASGQLLAGGWNEQFF
>-|TRBJ1-2|TRBV20-1|-
TGCAGTGCTATTGGGGGGGACAAGGCCCCGTATGGCTACACCTTC
CSAIGGDKAPYGYTF
>many|TRBJ2-1|TRBV27|-
TGTGCCAGCAGTTTATTTCGCGAGGGGGTGTACAATGAGCAGTTCTTC
CASSLFREGVYNEQFF
>few|TRBJ2-3|TRBV7-9|-
TGTGCCAGCAGCTTAGACGTATGGAGGACTGGCACAGATACGCAGTATTTT
CASSLDVWRTGTDTQYF
>many|TRBJ2-1|TRBV9|-
TGTGCCAGCAGCGTAGGGCCAGGGGACCTCAATGAGCAGTTCTTC
CASSVGPGDLNEQFF
>many|TRBJ2-1|TRBV27|TRBD1
TGTGCCAGCAGTTTGGGGACAGGGGGCAATGAGCAGTTCTTC
CASSLGTGGNEQFF
>-|TRBJ2-5|TRBV5-1|TRBD2
TGCGCCAGCAGGGGACTAGCGGCCAGCGAGACCCAGTACTTC
CASRGLAASETQYF
>many|TRBJ2-2|TRBV7-3|-
TGTGCCAGCAGCCCTGTTAGGGGCTCTGAGGGCGGGGAGCTGTTTTTT
CASSPVRGSEGGELFF
>many|TRBJ2-7|TRBV28|TRBD2
TGTGCCAGCAGCCCCAACTATCTGGGACTAGTATACTACGAGCAGTACTTC
CASSPNYLGLVYYEQYF
>many|TRBJ2-1|TRBV6-2/TRBV6-3|TRBD2
TGTGCCAGCAGTCCTAGACTAGCGGGTAGATCCTTAGGTTACAATGAGCAGTTCTTC
CASSPRLAGRSLGYNEQFF
>few|TRBJ2-7|TRBV5-1|TRBD2
TGCGCCAGTAGACTCCTAGCGGGAGAGATGGGCGAGCAGTACTTC
CASRLLAGEMGEQYF
>many|TRBJ2-3|TRBV28|TRBD2
TGTGCCAGCAAGAGGGGGGACCTTGGGACTAGCGTCACAGATACGCAGTATTTT
CASKRGDLGTSVTDTQYF
>many|TRBJ1-2|TRBV20-1|TRBD1
TGCAGTGCTACAGGGGGTGAGAACTATGGCTACACCTTC
CSATGGENYGYTF
>-|TRBJ2-5|TRBV20-1|-
TGCAGTGCTAGAGATGGAGGGAGGGAGACCCAGTACTTC
CSARDGGRETQYF
>-|TRBJ2-3|TRBV27|TRBD2
TGTGCCAGCAGTTTAGAATTAGCTAGCGGGGGACCAGATACGCAGTATTTT
CASSLELASGGPDTQYF
>few|TRBJ1-1|TRBV5-5|-
TGTGCCAGCAGCTTGACCTTCGGAGGGCAGACTTCTCTCTTT
CASSLTFGGQTSLF
>many|TRBJ1-5|TRBV12-3/TRBV12-4|TRBD1
TGTGCCAGCACTACCGGGACAGGGGATCAGCCCCAGCATTTT
CASTTGTGDQPQHF
>few|TRBJ2-3|TRBV25-1|TRBD2
TGTGCCAGCAGTGAACCCGCGGGGGGTTGGGGAACAGATACGCAGTATTTT
CASSEPAGGWGTDTQYF
>many|TRBJ1-4|TRBV12-3/TRBV12-4|-
TGTGCCAGCCTCGGGGATCGTGACGAAAAACTGTTTTTT
CASLGDRDEKLFF
>many|TRBJ2-1|TRBV28|-
TGTGCCAGCAGTTTACGGGGTGGGCTAGCGACCGATGAGCAGTTCTTC
CASSLRGGLATDEQFF
>-|TRBJ1-1|TRBV12-5|-
TGTGCTAGTGGCTACTACACTGAAGCTTTCTTT
CASGYYTEAFF
>many|TRBJ2-3|TRBV6-1|-
TGTGCCAGCACCTTCCAAGATACGCAGTATTTT
CASTFQDTQYF
>-|TRBJ1-6|TRBV14|-
TGTGCCAGCAGCTACCTCAATTCACCCCTCCACTTT
CASSYLNSPLHF
>many|TRBJ2-5|TRBV9|TRBD1
TGTGCCAGCAGCGCAGACAGGGGGATAGGAGAGACCCAGTACTTC
CASSADRGIGETQYF
>many|TRBJ1-3|TRBV2|-
TGTGCCAGCAGTGAAGCACAGGCTGTCTCTGGAAACACCATATATTTT
CASSEAQAVSGNTIYF
>-|TRBJ1-1|TRBV6-1|TRBD1
TGTGCCAGCAACACCTTCTGGGACAGGGAAGTGGGAACTGAAGCTTTCTTT
CASNTFWDREVGTEAFF
>many|TRBJ1-5|TRBV19|-
TGTGCCAGTAGTATAGTGGGCAGAAATCAGCCCCAGCATTTT
CASSIVGRNQPQHF
>many|TRBJ1-1|TRBV19|-
TGTGCCAGTAAGGCCCCGAACACTGAAGCTTTCTTT
CASKAPNTEAFF
>-|TRBJ2-6|TRBV4-2|-
TGTGCCAGCAGCCAAGATCTAATGTCTGGGGCCAACGTCCTGACTTTC
CASSQDLMSGANVLTF
>many|TRBJ1-1|TRBV5-1|-
TGCGCCAGCAGCTTGGACGGGCTAGGTTCGGGGGAAGCTTTCTTT
CASSLDGLGSGEAFF
>few|TRBJ2-1|TRBV20-1|-
TGCAGTGCTAGAGATCCGGGTAATTCCTACAATGGGCAGTTCTTC
CSARDPGNSYNGQFF
>many|TRBJ1-1|TRBV19|TRBD1
TGTGCCAGTAGTACAACCGGGAGACAGGGGACTGAAGCTTTCTTT
CASSTTGRQGTEAFF
>many|TRBJ1-1|TRBV12-3/TRBV12-4|-
TGTGCCAGCAGTCACGGGGGGCTGAACACTGAAGCTTTCTTT
CASSHGGLNTEAFF
>many|TRBJ2-5|TRBV20-1|TRBD2
TGCAGTGCTCTACTAGCGGGAGTGGAGACCCAGTACTTC
CSALLAGVETQYF
>many|TRBJ2-1|TRBV11-2|-
TGTGCCAGCAACTCTCAAGCGTACAATGAGCAGTTCTTC
CASNSQAYNEQFF
>many|TRBJ1-1|TRBV20-1|-
TGCAGTGCTAGAGACTCACAACCCGGACAGATCCTCAATCTGAACACTGAAGCTTTCTTT
CSARDSQPGQILNLNTEAFF
>many|TRBJ1-2|TRBV28|TRBD1
TGTGCCACGCATGAGACAGGGTGGTCGATTGGCTACACCTTC
CATHETGWSIGYTF
>many|TRBJ2-1|TRBV19|TRBD1
TGTGCCAGTAGTGTTGGCTCAGGGGGCCCCTTATACAATGAGCAGTTCTTC
CASSVGSGGPLYNEQFF
>-|TRBJ1-5|TRBV10-3|TRBD1
TGTGCCATCTCCGGGACAGCTAATCAGCCCCAGCATTTT
CAISGTANQPQHF
>many|TRBJ2-7|TRBV3-1|-
TGTGCCAGCAGCCAAGGTGGAAAGCGGTCCTTCTCCTACGAGCAGTACTTC
CASSQGGKRSFSYEQYF
>many|TRBJ2-5|TRBV2|-
TGTGCCAGCAATCCACCCAGGGCCGGGGGAGAGACCCAGTACTTC
CASNPPRAGGETQYF